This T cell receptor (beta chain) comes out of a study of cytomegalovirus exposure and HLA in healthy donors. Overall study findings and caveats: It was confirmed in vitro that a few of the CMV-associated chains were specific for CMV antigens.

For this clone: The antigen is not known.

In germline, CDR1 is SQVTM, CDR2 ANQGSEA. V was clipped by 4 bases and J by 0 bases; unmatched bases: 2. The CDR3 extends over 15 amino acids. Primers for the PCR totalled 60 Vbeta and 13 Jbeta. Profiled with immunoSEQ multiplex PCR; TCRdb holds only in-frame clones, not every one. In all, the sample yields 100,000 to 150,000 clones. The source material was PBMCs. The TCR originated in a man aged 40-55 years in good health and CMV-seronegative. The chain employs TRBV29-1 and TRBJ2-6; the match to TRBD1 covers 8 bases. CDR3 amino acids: CSVVTGGSGANVLTF. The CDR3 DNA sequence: TGCAGCGTTGTTACAGGGGGCTCTGGGGCCAACGTCCTGACTTTC.